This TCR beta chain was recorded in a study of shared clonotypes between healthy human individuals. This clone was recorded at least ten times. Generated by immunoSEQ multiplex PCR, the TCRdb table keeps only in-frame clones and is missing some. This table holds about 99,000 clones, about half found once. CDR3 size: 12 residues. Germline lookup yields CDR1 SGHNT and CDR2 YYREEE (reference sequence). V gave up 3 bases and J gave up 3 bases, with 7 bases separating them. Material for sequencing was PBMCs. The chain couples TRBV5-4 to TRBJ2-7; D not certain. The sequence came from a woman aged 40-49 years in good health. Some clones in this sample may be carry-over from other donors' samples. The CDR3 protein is CASSYGVYEQYF. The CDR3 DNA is TGTGCCAGCAGCTATGGAGTCTACGAGCAGTACTTC. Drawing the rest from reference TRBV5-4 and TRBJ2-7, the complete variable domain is ETGVTQSPTHLIKTRGQQVTLRCSSQSGHNTVSWYQQALGQGPQFIFQYYREEENGRGNFPPRFSGLQFPNYSSELNVNALELDDSALYLCASSYGVYEQYFGPGTRLTVT.